The entry that follows covers one T cell receptor (beta chain) sequence. This entry comes from a study of blood T cell repertoires in COVID-19. The overall study: The United States, Italy and Spain supplied acute and convalescent COVID-19 samples. The analysed material was cDNA or gDNA that came from T cells, B-cell-depleted T cells, or PBMCs.

CDR3 length: 13 amino acids. V was clipped by 2 bases and J by 13 bases; unmatched bases: 8. The germline gives CDR1 MNHEY, CDR2 SMNVEV (reference sequence). The table came from immunoSEQ multiplex PCR; TCRdb's copy has only in-frame clones and leaves some out. Here the sample spans about 68,000 clones, approximately 90% being singletons. V and J are TRBV27 and TRBJ1-1; 9 bases align to TRBD1. The sequence was obtained from a man between 45 and 60 years old with acute or convalescent COVID-19. Sequenced input: peripheral blood. The CDR3 here is CASSLLETGGVFF. CDR3 nucleotide sequence: TGTGCCAGCAGTTTACTAGAGACAGGGGGTGTTTTCTTT.